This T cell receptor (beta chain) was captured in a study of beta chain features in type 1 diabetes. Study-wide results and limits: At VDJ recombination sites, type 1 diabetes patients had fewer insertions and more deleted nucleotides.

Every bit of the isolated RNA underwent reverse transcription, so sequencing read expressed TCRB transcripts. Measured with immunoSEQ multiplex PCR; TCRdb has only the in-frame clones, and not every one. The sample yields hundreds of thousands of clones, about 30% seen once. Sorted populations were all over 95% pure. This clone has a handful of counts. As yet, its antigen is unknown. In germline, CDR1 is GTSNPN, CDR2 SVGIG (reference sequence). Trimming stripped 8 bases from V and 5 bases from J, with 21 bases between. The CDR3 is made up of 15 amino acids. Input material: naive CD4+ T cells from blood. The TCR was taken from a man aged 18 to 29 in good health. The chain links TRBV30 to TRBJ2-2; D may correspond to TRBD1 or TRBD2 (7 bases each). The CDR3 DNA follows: TGTGCCGCCCCCCAGGGGGGGAGTGGTACCGGGGAGCTGTTTTTT. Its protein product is CAAPQGGSGTGELFF. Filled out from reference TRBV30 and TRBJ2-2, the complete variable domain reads SQTIHQWPATLVQPVGSPLSLECTVEGTSNPNLYWYRQAAGRGLQLLFYSVGIGQISSEVPQNLSASRPQDRQFILSSKKLLLSDSGFYLCAAPQGGSGTGELFFGEGSRLTVL.